The following is a TCR beta chain sequence with its context. Its antigen is not known. The data were produced by immunoSEQ multiplex PCR, yet TCRdb's version contains in-frame clones alone and is incomplete. The sample consists of approximately 150,000 clones, around nine tenths of them appearing once. This entry is derived from a study of T cell responses to AZD1222 COVID-19 vaccine. V was shortened by 5 bases and J by 5 bases, with 19 bases between the two germline ends. Germline-derived CDR1 and CDR2 are SGHRS and YFSETQ. CDR3 size: 16 residues. Broader study findings: Dominant CD4 TCR responses targeted spike regions 160-218 and 743-854. Scientists sampled the repertoires only once the peak T cell response had passed.

The TCR originated in an adult who received the AZD1222 COVID-19 vaccine. Material: peripheral blood, obtained 28 days after the second AZD1222 dose. This chain joins TRBV5-1 and TRBJ2-2, with D possibly TRBD2 on 5 matching bases. The CDR3 DNA is TGCGCCAGCAGAGGGAGCGGTATCGGCCCTACCGGGGAGCTGTTTTTT. Amino acids: CASRGSGIGPTGELFF. Combining the CDR3 with reference TRBV5-1 and TRBJ2-2 gives the whole variable domain KAGVTQTPRYLIKTRGQQVTLSCSPISGHRSVSWYQQTPGQGLQFLFEYFSETQRNKGNFPGRFSGRQFSNSRSEMNVSTLELGDSALYLCASRGSGIGPTGELFFGEGSRLTVL.